The source of this T cell receptor (beta chain) is a study of beta chain features in type 1 diabetes. The wider study: Cells sorted and examined across all samples totaled over 95 million. Notes on the study in general: Significant though moderate, a shortening of TCRB CDR3s appeared in all four CD4+ subsets of Type 1 diabetes patients.

There are 14 residues in the CDR3. Germline V gene sequence: CDR1 MNHEY, CDR2 SMNVEV (reference sequence). V lost 6 bases to trimming and J lost 6 bases; unmatched junction nucleotides: 6. Staining for CD45RO/CCR7/CD25/CD127/CD95/CD27 allowed sorting of CD4+ naive, central memory, regulatory and stem cell-like memory cells. All of the isolated RNA was reverse transcribed, so expressed TCRB transcripts were sequenced. Here immunoSEQ multiplex PCR was the method, and the copy in TCRdb shows in-frame clones only, minus some. This sample carries hundreds of thousands of clones, roughly an eighth of them seen once, and the ten largest clones take 0.017%. This clone turned up a few times. No antigen is known for it.

The chain joins TRBV27 to TRBJ2-1; the match to TRBD2 covers 9 bases. The sequencing input was naive CD4+ T cells from blood. This sequence was found in a man aged 25 to 40 with type 1 diabetes. The CDR3 loop is CASSSAGGRNEQFF. In nucleotides, the CDR3 is TGTGCCAGCAGCTCGGCGGGAGGGCGCAATGAGCAGTTCTTC.